This T cell receptor (beta chain) came from a study of radiation and T cells in renal cell carcinoma. The CDR3 has 14 amino acids. V lost 1 base, J lost 0 bases, and 7 bases lay in between. Germline loops: CDR1 SGDLS, CDR2 YYNGEE. Sequencing was performed with immunoSEQ multiplex PCR; in TCRdb, only in-frame clones are kept and a portion is missing. The sample lists over 10,000 clones; over 60% were seen once. Treatment denoted: treatment-naive control, cytoreductive nephrectomy. The patient's renal cell carcinoma had clear cell pathology. Sequenced control tumors were from about 10 males and several females, median age approximately 62. With respect to this clone: Its antigen is unknown.

General study findings and limits: Top 100 clonotypes averaged around 50% in irradiated versus about 40% in nephrectomy-only tumors.

Here the sequenced sample was tumor tissue, taken from a patient whose treatment was nephrectomy without radiotherapy. The rearrangement joins TRBV9 to TRBJ1-1; D is ambiguous. This TCR came from a woman older than 75 with renal cell carcinoma. The CDR3 DNA sequence: TGTGCCAGCAGCGTAAGAGGAGTGAACACTGAAGCTTTCTTT. This gives the protein CASSVRGVNTEAFF.